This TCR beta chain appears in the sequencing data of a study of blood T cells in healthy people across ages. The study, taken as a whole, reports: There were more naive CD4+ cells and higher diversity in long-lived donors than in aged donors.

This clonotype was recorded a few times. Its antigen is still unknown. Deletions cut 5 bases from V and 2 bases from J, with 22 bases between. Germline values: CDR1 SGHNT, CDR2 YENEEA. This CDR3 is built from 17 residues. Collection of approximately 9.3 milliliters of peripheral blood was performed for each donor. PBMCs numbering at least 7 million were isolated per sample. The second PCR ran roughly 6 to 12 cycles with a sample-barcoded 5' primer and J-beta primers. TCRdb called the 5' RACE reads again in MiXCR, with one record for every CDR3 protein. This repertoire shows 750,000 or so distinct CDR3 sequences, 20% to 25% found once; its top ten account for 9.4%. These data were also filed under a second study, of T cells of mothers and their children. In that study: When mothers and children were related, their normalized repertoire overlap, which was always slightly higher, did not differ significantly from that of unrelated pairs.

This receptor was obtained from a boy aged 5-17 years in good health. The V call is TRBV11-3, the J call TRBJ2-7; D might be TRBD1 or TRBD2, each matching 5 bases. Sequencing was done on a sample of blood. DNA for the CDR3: TGTGCCAGCAGCGTAGCCCAGGGACGGCGGATCCCCTACGAGCAGTACTTC. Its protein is CASSVAQGRRIPYEQYF.